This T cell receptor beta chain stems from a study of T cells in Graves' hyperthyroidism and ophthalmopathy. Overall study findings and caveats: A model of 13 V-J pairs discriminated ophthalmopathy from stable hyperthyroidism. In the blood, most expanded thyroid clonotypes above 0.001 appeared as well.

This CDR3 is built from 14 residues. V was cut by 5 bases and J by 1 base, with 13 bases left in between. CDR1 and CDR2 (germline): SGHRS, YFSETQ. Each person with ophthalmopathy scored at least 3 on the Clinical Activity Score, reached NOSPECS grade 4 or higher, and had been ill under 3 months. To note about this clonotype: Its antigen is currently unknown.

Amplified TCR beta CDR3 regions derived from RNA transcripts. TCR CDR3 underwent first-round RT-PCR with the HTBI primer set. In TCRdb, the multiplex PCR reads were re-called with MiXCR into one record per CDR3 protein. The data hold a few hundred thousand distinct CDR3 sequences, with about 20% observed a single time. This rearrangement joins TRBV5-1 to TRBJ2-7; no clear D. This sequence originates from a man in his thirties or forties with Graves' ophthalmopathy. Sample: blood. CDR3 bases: TGCGCCAGCAGGGAAGGGCTGACGTCCTACGAGCAGTACTTC. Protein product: CASREGLTSYEQYF. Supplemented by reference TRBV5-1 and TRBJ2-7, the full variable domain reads KAGVTQTPRYLIKTRGQQVTLSCSPISGHRSVSWYQQTPGQGLQFLFEYFSETQRNKGNFPGRFSGRQFSNSRSEMNVSTLELGDSALYLCASREGLTSYEQYFGPGTRLTVT.